This entry describes one TCR beta chain. Its antigen is still unknown. Germline V lookup: CDR1 SQVTM, CDR2 ANQGSEA. The ends lost 6 bases at V and 8 bases at J; junction bases unmatched: 9. CDR3 length equals 12 residues. These data come from a study of cytotoxic CD8 clonotypes in ibrutinib-treated CLL. Sequenced by immunoSEQ multiplex PCR; TCRdb stores in-frame clones only, minus some. The data show some 290,000 clones, roughly 80% seen once. Study outcomes and limitations: Baseline values of clonality outstripped age-matched healthy donors and followed circulating CD8+ T-cell counts. The study sampled sustained-remission and progressing patients at different times.

Sequencing was performed on PBMCs, taken before ibrutinib treatment. The J gene is TRBJ1-2, the V gene TRBV29-1, with 7 positions matching TRBD1. The TCR originated in a human donor with chronic lymphocytic leukemia. The chain's CDR3 is CSVQGGEYGYTF. DNA for the CDR3: TGCAGCGTGCAGGGGGGGGAGTACGGCTACACCTTC.